A selection of T cell receptor beta chains follows, all from one sample in a study of cytomegalovirus exposure and HLA in healthy donors. The method was immunoSEQ multiplex PCR; TCRdb's version includes in-frame clones alone and lacks a portion of them. The table records roughly 120,000 clones, 70% to 90% of them present only once. Material for sequencing was PBMCs. The receptor source for this set is a woman aged 18-35 years in good health and CMV-seropositive. The CDR3 runs from the conserved cysteine through the conserved F or W.

cdr3_aa v_call
CASSALPDSDEQYF TRBV2
CASSDGQGTNTEAFF TRBV2
CASSLAGLGDYGYTF TRBV11-1
CASSFGAPSSYEQYF TRBV11-3
CASSADYEQYF TRBV21-1
CASSAWERNTEAFF TRBV19
CASTLPEDLNTDTQYF TRBV7-9
CASSYSVPNSPLHF TRBV6-5
CASSQDGGAQANYGYTF TRBV4-1
CASSNLAGDTDTQYF TRBV2
CASSVGGQGVAFF TRBV9
CATSTKHPGQNTEAFF TRBV15
CASSRDSGGLTEAFF TRBV18
CASSASGGGNTGELFF TRBV9
CASGPYRVENTEAFF TRBV6-1
CASSTGRREKLFF TRBV6-5
CASSLGQGAYEQYF TRBV7-6
CASSPWTAGELFF TRBV27
CASSVGPPGGTGELFF TRBV9
CASSLAAAGGEQFF TRBV7-3
CASSYSRTGYGNTIYF TRBV6-7
CASKRDRGTYEQYF TRBV6-1
CASSGARNTIYF TRBV9
CASSHTGAKNIQYF TRBV18
CASSQGPADRNMRAFF TRBV4-1
CASSQGQGREETQYF TRBV7-7
CASSSDGSSGNTIYF TRBV7-9
CASSPRMGQGRGFF TRBV5-6
CASSLTGWNYNEQFF TRBV7-9
CASRTQTGAFF TRBV6-5
CASSLFGGRASYNEQFF TRBV7-8
CASSVGGRVEITEAFF TRBV9
CASSGGQANEKLFF TRBV9
CASSLDRNYGYTF TRBV5-1